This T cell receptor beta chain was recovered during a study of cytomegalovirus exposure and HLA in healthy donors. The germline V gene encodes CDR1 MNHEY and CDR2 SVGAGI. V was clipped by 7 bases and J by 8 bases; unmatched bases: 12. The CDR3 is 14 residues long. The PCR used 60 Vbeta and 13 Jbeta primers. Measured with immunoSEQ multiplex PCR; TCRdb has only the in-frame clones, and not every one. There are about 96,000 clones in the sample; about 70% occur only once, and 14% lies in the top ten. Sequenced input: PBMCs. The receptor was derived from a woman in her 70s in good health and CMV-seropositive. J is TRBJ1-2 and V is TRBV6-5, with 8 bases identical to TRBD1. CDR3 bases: TGTGCCAGCACTAGGACAGGGAAGTCAGGAGGCTACACCTTC. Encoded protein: CASTRTGKSGGYTF.